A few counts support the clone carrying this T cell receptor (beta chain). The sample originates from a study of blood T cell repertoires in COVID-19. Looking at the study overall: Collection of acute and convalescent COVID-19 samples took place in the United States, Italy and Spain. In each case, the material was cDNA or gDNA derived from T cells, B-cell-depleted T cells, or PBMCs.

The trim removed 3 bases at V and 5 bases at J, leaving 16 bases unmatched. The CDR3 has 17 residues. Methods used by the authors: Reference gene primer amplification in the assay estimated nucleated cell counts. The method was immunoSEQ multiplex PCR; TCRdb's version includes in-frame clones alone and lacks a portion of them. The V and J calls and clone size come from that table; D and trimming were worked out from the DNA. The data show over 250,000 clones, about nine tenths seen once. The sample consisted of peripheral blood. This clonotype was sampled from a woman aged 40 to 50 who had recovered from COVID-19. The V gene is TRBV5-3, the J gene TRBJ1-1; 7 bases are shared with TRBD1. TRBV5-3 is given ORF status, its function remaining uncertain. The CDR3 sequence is CARSSAWGQRSKTEAFF. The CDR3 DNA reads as TGTGCCAGAAGCTCCGCGTGGGGACAGAGAAGTAAAACTGAAGCTTTCTTT.